What follows are 16 T cell receptor beta chains derived from one specimen sequenced in a study of T cell repertoires in cytomegalovirus infection. One entry per CDR3 protein, called by TCRdb with MiXCR from the reads. The sample includes approximately 130,000 distinct CDR3 sequences, roughly 9% of them seen just once. The sequencing sample was made of PBMCs. Receptors originate from a human donor in good health (CMV status not recorded). Some clones in this sample may be carry-over from other donors' samples.

This clonotype turned up a few times. The V call is TRBV29-1, the J call TRBJ2-3, with TRBD1 identical over 7 bases. Germline CDR1 and CDR2: SQVTM and ANQGSEA. V shed 6 bases and J 2 bases; nucleotides not matched to a gene: 8. The CDR3 is made up of 14 amino acids. The CDR3 spells CSVGLGQSTDTQYF. In DNA form, the CDR3 reads TGCAGCGTGGGGCTGGGACAGTCCACAGATACGCAGTATTTT.

This clonotype has a count of ten or more. V usage is TRBV20-1 and J usage is TRBJ1-2; 8 bases are a match to TRBD1. The V and J ends lost 0 bases and 6 bases, in that order; junction bases with no gene match: 3. Germline V CDR1 and CDR2: DFQATT, SNEGSKA (reference sequence). The CDR3 sequence is 13 residues long. This CDR3 is CSAREGQGHGYTF. CDR3 DNA: TGCAGTGCTAGAGAAGGACAGGGACATGGCTACACCTTC.

This CDR3 is CASSRENPGRDEQFF. The CDR3 DNA is TGTGCCAGCAGCAGAGAGAACCCCGGCCGCGATGAGCAGTTCTTC. V gene TRBV5-4 combines with J gene TRBJ2-1; D is unclear. Germline assignment: CDR1 SGHNT and CDR2 YYREEE (reference sequence). The CDR3 contains 15 residues. The V gene lost 4 bases and the J gene lost 8 bases, with 19 bases spanning the gap.

This clonotype was observed at least ten times. The J gene is TRBJ2-3, the V gene TRBV11-1; the D gene could be TRBD1 or TRBD2 (7 bases each). This CDR3 region has 19 residues. V was clipped by 5 bases and J by 0 bases, with 24 bases between them. Germline lookup yields CDR1 SGHAT and CDR2 FQDESV (reference sequence). The CDR3 DNA reads TGTGCCAGCAGCCCCCGGACAGGTCGGGGACTATGGAGCACAGATACGCAGTATTTT. Its translation is CASSPRTGRGLWSTDTQYF. The full variable domain, rest sourced from reference TRBV11-1 and TRBJ2-3, is EAEVAQSPRYKITEKSQAVAFWCDPISGHATLYWYRQILGQGPELLVQFQDESVVDDSQLPKDRFSAERLKGVDSTLKIQPAELGDSAMYLCASSPRTGRGLWSTDTQYFGPGTRLTVL.

This clonotype was found many times. The gene calls are TRBV2 and TRBJ1-1; D perhaps matches TRBD1 (6 bases). Germline V gene sequence: CDR1 SNHLY, CDR2 FYNNEI. V lost 9 bases, J lost 6 bases, and 14 bases lay in between. The CDR3 covers 12 residues. The CDR3 bases are TGTGCCAGGGGGGGGGGCAGGGCTGAAGCTTTCTTT. The encoded protein is CARGGGRAEAFF.

In this sample, this clonotype turned up many times. The rearrangement uses TRBV7-9 and TRBJ2-7; 8 positions agree with TRBD1. The CDR3 runs 14 residues. V gave up 5 bases and J gave up 3 bases; unmatched junction bases: 6. The germline CDR1 and CDR2 sequences are SEHNR and FQNEAQ (reference sequence). This chain's CDR3 is CASSPTGQDYEQYF. Written as DNA, the CDR3 is TGTGCCAGCAGCCCTACGGGACAGGACTACGAGCAGTACTTC.

The chain employs TRBV5-1 and TRBJ1-1; the match to TRBD1 covers 7 bases. Per germline, CDR1 SGHRS and CDR2 YFSETQ. The CDR3 totals 15 residues. J gave up 3 bases and V 1 base, and 6 bases lay outside the gene matches. The CDR3: CASSLLTGSDTEAFF. Written as DNA, the CDR3 is TGCGCCAGCAGCTTGCTGACAGGGTCGGACACTGAAGCTTTCTTT.

This clonotype was picked up many times. V and J are TRBV19 and TRBJ1-1, with 7 bases identical to TRBD1. Trimming removed 3 bases from V and 6 bases from J; junction bases left unmatched: 10. This CDR3 is 15 amino acids long. Germline assignment: CDR1 LNHDA and CDR2 SQIVND (reference sequence). For the CDR3, the DNA is TGTGCCAGTAGTATCTGGTCAGGGGGACCCTCTGAAGCTTTCTTT. It yields the protein CASSIWSGGPSEAFF. The full variable domain, in which reference TRBV19 and TRBJ1-1 provide the parts outside the CDR3, is DGGITQSPKYLFRKEGQNVTLSCEQNLNHDAMYWYRQDPGQGLRLIYYSQIVNDFQKGDIAEGYSVSREKKESFPLTVTSAQKNPTAFYLCASSIWSGGPSEAFFGQGTRLTVV.

This clonotype was counted between two and nine times. The genes are TRBV28 and TRBJ1-2; D gene uncertain. Germline V gene lookup returns CDR1 MDHEN and CDR2 SYDVKM. V lost 2 bases and J lost 8, with 18 bases in between. This CDR3 is built from 15 residues. The CDR3 spells CASSLPIFSLSGYTF. CDR3 sequence (DNA): TGTGCCAGCAGTTTACCGATCTTTTCCCTGAGCGGCTACACCTTC.

This clonotype was recorded at least ten times. The rearrangement links TRBV4-2 to TRBJ1-1; D not certain. Germline CDR1 reads LGHNA; CDR2 reads YNFKEQ. The CDR3 runs 17 residues. The V gene lost 0 bases and the J gene lost 0 bases, with 14 bases spanning the gap. This chain's CDR3 is CASSQDRDIHLNTEAFF. The CDR3 DNA sequence: TGTGCCAGCAGCCAAGATCGGGATATCCATCTGAACACTGAAGCTTTCTTT.

This clonotype was picked up a small number of times. The gene calls are TRBV20-1 and TRBJ1-3, with 8 bases lining up with TRBD1. The CDR3 covers 14 residues. V gave up 0 bases and J gave up 4 bases; unmatched junction bases: 2. CDR1 is DFQATT and CDR2 is SNEGSKA in the germline V gene (reference sequence). The DNA for the CDR3 is TGCAGTGCTAGAGAAGGGACAGGAGGAAACACCATATATTTT. It codes for CSAREGTGGNTIYF.

This clonotype showed up many times. The chain joins TRBV5-1 to TRBJ1-2; TRBD1 might be the D (5 bases). The CDR3 spans 13 residues. CDR1 and CDR2 (germline): SGHRS, YFSETQ. Trimming took off 0 bases at V and 6 bases at J, with 9 bases between the two ends. DNA of the CDR3: TGCGCCAGCAGCTTGGACGGGGGTGATGGCTACACCTTC. Translation gives CASSLDGGDGYTF.

This clonotype came up many times. The chain uses TRBV7-2 and TRBJ1-2, with 8 bases lining up with TRBD1. The CDR3 is made up of 14 amino acids. V trimming: 2 bases; J trimming: 6 bases; junction bases outside the gene matches: 5. Germline V CDR1 and CDR2: SGHTA, FQGNSA. CDR3: CASSLRQGADGYTF. The CDR3 region has the DNA TGTGCCAGCAGCTTAAGGCAGGGGGCAGATGGCTACACCTTC.

This clonotype was observed at least ten times. The V and J genes are TRBV6-2 or TRBV6-3 and TRBJ1-1; 7 bases agree with TRBD1. The CDR3 totals 16 residues. The V segment lost 4 bases and the J segment 0 bases; nucleotides outside the gene matches: 8. CDR1 MNHEY and CDR2 SVGEGT come from the germline V gene. The CDR3 region has the DNA TGTGCCAGCAGTTTCCTACAGGGGACCCTGAACACTGAAGCTTTCTTT. Translation: CASSFLQGTLNTEAFF.

The chain has TRBV29-1 and TRBJ1-2, with TRBD1 as a possible D gene (5 bases). The CDR3 spans 13 residues. The V end lost 7 bases, the J end lost 4 bases, and 16 bases lay between the germline ends. Germline V gene data show CDR1 as SQVTM and CDR2 as ANQGSEA. CDR3 residues: CSAEDPGTYGYTF. CDR3 in DNA: TGCAGCGCCGAGGACCCAGGGACCTATGGCTACACCTTC.

This clonotype was counted many times. The CDR3 loop reads CASSFEASGDTQYF. The CDR3 nucleotides read TGTGCCAGCAGCTTTGAGGCCTCGGGGGATACGCAGTATTTT. The chain carries TRBV7-2 and TRBJ2-3, with D perhaps matching TRBD2 (5 bases). The germline V gene has CDR1 SGHTA and CDR2 FQGNSA. Trimming took off 3 bases at V and 6 bases at J, with 13 bases between the two ends. The length of the CDR3 is 14 residues.